This paragraph covers one TCR beta chain sequence. Its antigen is not identified. These data originate in a study of identical twins. Study-wide results and limits: Analyses based on zero insertions could be partly confounded by invariant MAIT and iNKT cells.

cDNA carried unique molecular identifiers, and a universal primer site was added by template switching. TCRdb called the 5' RACE reads again in MiXCR, with one record for every CDR3 protein. Found here are a few hundred thousand distinct CDR3 sequences, approximately 24% of them singletons; the top ten hold just under 3%. There are 13 residues in the CDR3. From germline, CDR1 is MNHNS and CDR2 SASEGT. Deletions cut 6 bases from V and 7 bases from J, with 12 bases between. In addition, the sample was reused for a study of T cells expressing NK-cell markers. That source adds: It was sorted CD3+CD56-NKG2C+, CD3+CD56+NKG2C- and CD3+CD56+NKG2C+ T cells that provided the TCR beta repertoires. Sorting was restricted to alpha-beta TCR T cells by an anti-gamma-delta TCR antibody in several experiments.

The sequence derives from a woman between 18 and 29 years old in good health. This rearrangement joins TRBV6-1 to TRBJ2-2, with unresolved D. The sequencing input was CD4+ T cells sorted from blood. CDR3 sequence: CASRAGDIGELFF. DNA of the CDR3: TGTGCCAGCAGGGCCGGAGACATCGGGGAGCTGTTTTTT.